The clone carrying this T cell receptor beta chain was seen at least ten times. As yet, its antigen is unknown. All of the donors were Caucasians in good health. The source of the sample is a study of identical twins. Study results and caveats: The abundant beta clonotypes from cord blood had fewer insertions, and memory repertoires had none of this. Less excess twin sharing appeared in beta out-of-frame sequences.

V shed 6 bases, J shed 0 bases, and the junction held 4 bases outside the gene matches. The CDR3 is 17 amino acids. TCRdb recomputed calls from the 5' RACE reads with MiXCR, one row per CDR3 protein. The sample comprises some 500,000 distinct CDR3 sequences, 7.5% to 10% of which are singletons, and more than 2.5% rests with the top ten. These data are also associated with another study on yellow fever vaccine responses in identical twins.

The chain recombines TRBV12-3 or TRBV12-4 with TRBJ2-3; 15 bases are a match to TRBD2. This TCR came from a woman aged 18 to 35 in good health. Sequences were obtained from PBMCs. The CDR3 coding sequence is TGTGCCAGCAGAGGGACTAGCGGGGGGCACAGCACAGATACGCAGTATTTT. Its translation: CASRGTSGGHSTDTQYF.